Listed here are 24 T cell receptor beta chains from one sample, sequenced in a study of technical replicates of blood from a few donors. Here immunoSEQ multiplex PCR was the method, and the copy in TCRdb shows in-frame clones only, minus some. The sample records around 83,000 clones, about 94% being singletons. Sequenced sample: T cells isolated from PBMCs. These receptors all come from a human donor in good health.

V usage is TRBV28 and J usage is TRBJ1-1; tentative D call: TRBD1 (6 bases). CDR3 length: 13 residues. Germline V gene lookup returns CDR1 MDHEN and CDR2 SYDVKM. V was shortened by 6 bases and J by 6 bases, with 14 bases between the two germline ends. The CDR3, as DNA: TGTGCCAGCAGCCCAGGACAGCCATCTGAAGCTTTCTTT. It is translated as CASSPGQPSEAFF. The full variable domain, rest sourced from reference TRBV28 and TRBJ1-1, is DVKVTQSSRYLVKRTGEKVFLECVQDMDHENMFWYRQDPGLGLRLIYFSYDVKMKEKGDIPEGYSVSREKKERFSLILESASTNQTSMYLCASSPGQPSEAFFGQGTRLTVV.

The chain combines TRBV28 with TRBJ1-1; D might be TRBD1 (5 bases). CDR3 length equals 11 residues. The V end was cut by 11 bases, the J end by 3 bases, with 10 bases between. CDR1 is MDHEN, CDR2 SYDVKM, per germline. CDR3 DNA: TGTGCCTGCCAAGGGGACACTGAAGCTTTCTTT. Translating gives CACQGDTEAFF. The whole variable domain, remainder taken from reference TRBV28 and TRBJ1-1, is DVKVTQSSRYLVKRTGEKVFLECVQDMDHENMFWYRQDPGLGLRLIYFSYDVKMKEKGDIPEGYSVSREKKERFSLILESASTNQTSMYLCACQGDTEAFFGQGTRLTVV.

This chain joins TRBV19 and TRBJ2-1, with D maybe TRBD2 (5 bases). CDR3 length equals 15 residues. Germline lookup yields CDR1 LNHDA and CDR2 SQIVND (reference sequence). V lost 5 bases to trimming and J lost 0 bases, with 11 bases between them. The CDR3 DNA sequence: TGTGCCAGTAGTCGCGGGTTGAGCTCCTACAATGAGCAGTTCTTC. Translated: CASSRGLSSYNEQFF.

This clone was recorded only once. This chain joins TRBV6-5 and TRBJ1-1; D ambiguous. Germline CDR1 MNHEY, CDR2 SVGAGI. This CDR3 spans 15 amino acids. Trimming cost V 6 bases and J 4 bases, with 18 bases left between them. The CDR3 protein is CASRRTTSASTEAFF. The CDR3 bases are TGTGCCAGCAGAAGGACTACATCAGCGAGCACTGAAGCTTTCTTT.

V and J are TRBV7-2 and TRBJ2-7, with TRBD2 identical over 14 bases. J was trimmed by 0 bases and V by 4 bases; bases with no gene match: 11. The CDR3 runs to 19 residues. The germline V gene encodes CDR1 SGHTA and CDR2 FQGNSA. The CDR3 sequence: CASSYTGTSGRALSYEQYF. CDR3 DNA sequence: TGTGCCAGCAGCTATACTGGGACTAGCGGGAGAGCCCTCTCCTACGAGCAGTACTTC.

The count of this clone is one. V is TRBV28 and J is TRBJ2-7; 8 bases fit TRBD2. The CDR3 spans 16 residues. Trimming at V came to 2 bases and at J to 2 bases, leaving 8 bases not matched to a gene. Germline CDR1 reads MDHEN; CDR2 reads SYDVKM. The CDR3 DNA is TGTGCCAGCAGTTTAACGGAGCGGGAGTTTACCTACGAGCAGTACTTC. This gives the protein CASSLTEREFTYEQYF.

CDR3 DNA: TGTGCCAGCAGTCCCGGAGCGGGAGTTATTAGCGAGCAGTACTTC. Encoded protein: CASSPGAGVISEQYF. The rearrangement uses TRBV7-2 and TRBJ2-7; 8 bases agree with TRBD2. The CDR3 is 15 residues long. Germline V gene sequence: CDR1 SGHTA, CDR2 FQGNSA. The V and J ends lost 6 bases and 6 bases, in that order; junction bases with no gene match: 13.

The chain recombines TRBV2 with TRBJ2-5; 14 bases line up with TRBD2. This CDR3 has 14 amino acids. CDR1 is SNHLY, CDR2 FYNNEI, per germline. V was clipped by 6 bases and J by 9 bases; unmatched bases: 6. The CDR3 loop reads CASRLTSGREAQYF. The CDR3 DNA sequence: TGTGCCAGCAGACTGACTAGCGGGAGGGAGGCCCAGTACTTC.

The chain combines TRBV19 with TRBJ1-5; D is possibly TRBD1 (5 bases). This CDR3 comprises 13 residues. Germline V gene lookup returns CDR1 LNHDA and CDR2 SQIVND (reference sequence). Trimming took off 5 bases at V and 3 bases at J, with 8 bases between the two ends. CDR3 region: CASSRQNNQPQHF. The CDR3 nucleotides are TGTGCCAGTAGTCGACAGAACAATCAGCCCCAGCATTTT.

The DNA of the CDR3 is TGTGCCAGTAGTATAGGGAGCTCCTACGAGCAGTACTTC. Its translation: CASSIGSSYEQYF. The chain has TRBV19 and TRBJ2-7; D is ambiguous. V dropped 1 base and J dropped 0 bases, with 4 bases sitting between them. The CDR3 is made up of 13 amino acids. CDR1 and CDR2 from the germline V gene are LNHDA and SQIVND (reference sequence).

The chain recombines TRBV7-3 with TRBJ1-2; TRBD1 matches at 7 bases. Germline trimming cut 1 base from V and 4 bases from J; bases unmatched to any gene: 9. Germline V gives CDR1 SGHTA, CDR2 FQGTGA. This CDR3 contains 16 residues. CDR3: CASSLIRRDSIYGYTF. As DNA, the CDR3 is TGTGCCAGCAGCTTAATCCGACGGGACAGCATCTATGGCTACACCTTC.

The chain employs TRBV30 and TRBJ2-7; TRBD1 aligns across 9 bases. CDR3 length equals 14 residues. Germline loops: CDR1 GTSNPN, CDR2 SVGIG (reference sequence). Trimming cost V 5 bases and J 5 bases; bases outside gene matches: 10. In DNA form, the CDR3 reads TGTGCCTGGGTAACTTGGGACAGGGTCGACGAGCAGTACTTC. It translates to CAWVTWDRVDEQYF.

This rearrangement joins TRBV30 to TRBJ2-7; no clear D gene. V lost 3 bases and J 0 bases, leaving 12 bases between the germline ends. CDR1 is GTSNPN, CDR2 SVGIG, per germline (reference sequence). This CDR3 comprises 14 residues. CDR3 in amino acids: CAWRPTPSSYEQYF. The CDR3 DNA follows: TGTGCCTGGAGGCCGACACCAAGCTCCTACGAGCAGTACTTC.

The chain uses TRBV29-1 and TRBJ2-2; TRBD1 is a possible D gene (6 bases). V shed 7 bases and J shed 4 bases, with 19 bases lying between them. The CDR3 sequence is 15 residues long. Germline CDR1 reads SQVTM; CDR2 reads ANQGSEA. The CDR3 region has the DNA TGCAGCGGGAGTGGGGGCTTAAGTAGCACCGGGGAGCTGTTTTTT. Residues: CSGSGGLSSTGELFF.

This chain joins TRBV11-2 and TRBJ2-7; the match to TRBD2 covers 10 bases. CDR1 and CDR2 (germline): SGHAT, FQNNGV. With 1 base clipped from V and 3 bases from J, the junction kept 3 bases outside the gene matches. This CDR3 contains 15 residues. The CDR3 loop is CASSLGTSGFYEQYF. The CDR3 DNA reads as TGTGCCAGCAGCTTAGGGACTAGCGGATTCTACGAGCAGTACTTC.

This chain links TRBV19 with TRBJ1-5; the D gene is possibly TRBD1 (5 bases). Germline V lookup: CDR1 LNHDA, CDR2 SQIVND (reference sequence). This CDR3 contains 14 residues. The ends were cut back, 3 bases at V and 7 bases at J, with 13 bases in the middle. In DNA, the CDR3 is TGTGCCAGTAGTATGGGCCAGGGCGGACAGCCCCAGCATTTT. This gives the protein CASSMGQGGQPQHF.

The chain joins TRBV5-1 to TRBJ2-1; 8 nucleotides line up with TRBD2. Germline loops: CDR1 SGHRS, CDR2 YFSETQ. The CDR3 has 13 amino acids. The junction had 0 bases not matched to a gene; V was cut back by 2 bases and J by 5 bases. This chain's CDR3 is CASSFSGNNEQFF. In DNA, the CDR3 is TGCGCCAGCAGCTTTAGCGGGAACAATGAGCAGTTCTTC.

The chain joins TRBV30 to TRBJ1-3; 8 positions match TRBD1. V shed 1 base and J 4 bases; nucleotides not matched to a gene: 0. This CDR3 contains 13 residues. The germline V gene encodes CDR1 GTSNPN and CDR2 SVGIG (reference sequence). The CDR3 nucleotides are TGTGCCTGGAGTGGGGACAGGGGAAACACCATATATTTT. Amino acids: CAWSGDRGNTIYF.

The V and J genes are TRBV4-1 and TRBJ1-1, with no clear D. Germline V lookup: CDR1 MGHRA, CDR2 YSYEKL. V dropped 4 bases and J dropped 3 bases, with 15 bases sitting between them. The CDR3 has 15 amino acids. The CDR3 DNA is TGCGCCAGCAGCCCCTCCTGGGAGGTAGACACTGAAGCTTTCTTT. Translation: CASSPSWEVDTEAFF.

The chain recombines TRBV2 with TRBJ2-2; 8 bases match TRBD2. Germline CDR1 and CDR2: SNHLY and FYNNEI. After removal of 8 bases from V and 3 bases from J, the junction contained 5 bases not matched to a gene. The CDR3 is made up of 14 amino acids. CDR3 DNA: TGTGCCAGCGGCCAGGGACTAGACACCGGGGAGCTGTTTTTT. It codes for CASGQGLDTGELFF.

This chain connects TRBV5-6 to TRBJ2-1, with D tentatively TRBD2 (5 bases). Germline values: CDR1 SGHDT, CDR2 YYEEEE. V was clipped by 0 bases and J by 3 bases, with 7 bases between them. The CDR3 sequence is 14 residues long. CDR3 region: CASSLEADYNEQFF. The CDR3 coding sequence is TGTGCCAGCAGCTTGGAAGCGGACTACAATGAGCAGTTCTTC. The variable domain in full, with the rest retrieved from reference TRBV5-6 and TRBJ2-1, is DAGVTQSPTHLIKTRGQQVTLRCSPKSGHDTVSWYQQALGQGPQFIFQYYEEEERQRGNFPDRFSGHQFPNYSSELNVNALLLGDSALYLCASSLEADYNEQFFGPGTRLTVL.

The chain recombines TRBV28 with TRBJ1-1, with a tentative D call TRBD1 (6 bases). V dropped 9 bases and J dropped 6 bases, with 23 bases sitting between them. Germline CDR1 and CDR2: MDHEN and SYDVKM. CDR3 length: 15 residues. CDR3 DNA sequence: TGTGCCAGTCACACCGCCGGACAGCGGACAGCTGAAGCTTTCTTT. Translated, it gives CASHTAGQRTAEAFF.

The CDR3 reads CSAEGDTEAFF. The CDR3 DNA reads as TGCAGTGCCGAGGGGGACACTGAAGCTTTCTTT. The J gene is TRBJ1-1, the V gene TRBV20-1; D might be TRBD1 (6 bases). CDR3 length: 11 residues. Germline loops: CDR1 DFQATT, CDR2 SNEGSKA (reference sequence). Trimming took off 6 bases at V and 3 bases at J, with 8 bases between the two ends.

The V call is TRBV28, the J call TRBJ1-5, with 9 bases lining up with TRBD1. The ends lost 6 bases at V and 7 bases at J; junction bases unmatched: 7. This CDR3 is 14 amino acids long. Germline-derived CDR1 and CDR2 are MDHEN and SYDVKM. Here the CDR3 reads CASRPGQGHQPQHF. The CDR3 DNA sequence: TGTGCCAGCAGGCCGGGACAGGGCCACCAGCCCCAGCATTTT.